The sequence of this T cell receptor beta chain was determined in a study of T cell responses to AZD1222 COVID-19 vaccine. Study results and limitations: With two AZD1222 doses given, Spike-specific TCR breadth and depth both rose.

The sample holds one count of this clone. Its antigen is unknown. Clones were read by immunoSEQ multiplex PCR, and TCRdb kept only the in-frame ones, dropping some. The table records around 160,000 clones, roughly 90% of them present only once. The sample in question was peripheral blood, obtained on day 0 of AZD1222 vaccination. This TCR was sampled from an adult in good health.

The CDR3 DNA sequence: TGTGCCAGCAGTTTCCAAAGGCGCTCCTATAATTCACCCCTCCACTTT. It codes for CASSFQRRSYNSPLHF. The rearrangement links TRBV28 to TRBJ1-6; no reliable D call. V was cut by 3 bases and J by 0 bases, with 9 bases left in between. The V gene's germline CDR1 is MDHEN and CDR2 SYDVKM. This CDR3 has 16 residues. The entire variable domain, with the rest obtained from reference TRBV28 and TRBJ1-6, is as follows: DVKVTQSSRYLVKRTGEKVFLECVQDMDHENMFWYRQDPGLGLRLIYFSYDVKMKEKGDIPEGYSVSREKKERFSLILESASTNQTSMYLCASSFQRRSYNSPLHFGNGTRLTVT.